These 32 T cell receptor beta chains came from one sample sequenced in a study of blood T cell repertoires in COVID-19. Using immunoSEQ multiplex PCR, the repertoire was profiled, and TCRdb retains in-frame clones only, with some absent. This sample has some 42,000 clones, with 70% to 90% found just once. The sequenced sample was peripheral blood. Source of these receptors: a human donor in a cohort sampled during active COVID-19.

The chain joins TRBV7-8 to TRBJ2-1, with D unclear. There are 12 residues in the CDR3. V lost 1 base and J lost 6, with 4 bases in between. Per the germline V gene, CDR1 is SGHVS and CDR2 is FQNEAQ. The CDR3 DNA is TGTGCCAGCAGCTTAGTAGCCAATGAGCAGTTCTTC. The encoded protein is CASSLVANEQFF.

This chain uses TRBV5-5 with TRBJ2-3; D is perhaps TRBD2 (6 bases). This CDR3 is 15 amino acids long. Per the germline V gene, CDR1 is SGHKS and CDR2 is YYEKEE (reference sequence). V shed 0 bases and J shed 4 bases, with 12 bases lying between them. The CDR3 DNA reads TGTGCCAGCAGCTTGGTGGCTAGCGTCCCAGATACGCAGTATTTT. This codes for CASSLVASVPDTQYF.

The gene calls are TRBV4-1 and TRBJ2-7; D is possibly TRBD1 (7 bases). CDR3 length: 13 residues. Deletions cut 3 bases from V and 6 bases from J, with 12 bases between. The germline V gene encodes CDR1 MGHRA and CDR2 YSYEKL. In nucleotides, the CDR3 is TGCGCCAGCAGCCAGTCAGGGGGAGGCGAGCAGTACTTC. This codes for CASSQSGGGEQYF.

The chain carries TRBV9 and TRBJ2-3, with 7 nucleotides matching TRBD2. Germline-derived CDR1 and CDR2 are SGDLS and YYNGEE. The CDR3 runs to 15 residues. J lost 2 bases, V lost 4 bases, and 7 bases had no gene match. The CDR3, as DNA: TGTGCCAGCAGCCCCGGAGCGGGGTTCACAGATACGCAGTATTTT. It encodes CASSPGAGFTDTQYF.

The CDR3 sequence is CATRGGDRVNTEAFF. DNA of the CDR3: TGTGCCACCAGGGGGGGTGACAGGGTGAACACTGAAGCTTTCTTT. The gene calls are TRBV28 and TRBJ1-1, with TRBD1 identical over 7 bases. With 10 bases clipped from V and 0 bases from J, the junction kept 11 bases outside the gene matches. The CDR3 is 15 amino acids. The germline V gene has CDR1 MDHEN and CDR2 SYDVKM.

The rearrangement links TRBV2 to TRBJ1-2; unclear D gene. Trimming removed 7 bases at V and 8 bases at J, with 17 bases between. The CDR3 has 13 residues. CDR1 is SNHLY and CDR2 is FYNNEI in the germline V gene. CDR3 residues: CASTRRGEEGYTF. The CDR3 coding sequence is TGTGCCAGCACTAGACGGGGAGAGGAGGGCTACACCTTC.

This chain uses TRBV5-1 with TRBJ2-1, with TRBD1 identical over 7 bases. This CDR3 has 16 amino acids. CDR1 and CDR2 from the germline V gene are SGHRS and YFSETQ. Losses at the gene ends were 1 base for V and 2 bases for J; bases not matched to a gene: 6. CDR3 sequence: CASSLYGDSTYNEQFF. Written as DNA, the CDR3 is TGCGCCAGCAGCTTGTACGGGGACAGTACCTACAATGAGCAGTTCTTC.

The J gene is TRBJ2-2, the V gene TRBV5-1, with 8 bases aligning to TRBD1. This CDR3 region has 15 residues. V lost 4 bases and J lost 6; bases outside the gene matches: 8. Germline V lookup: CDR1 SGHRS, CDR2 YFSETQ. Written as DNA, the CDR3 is TGCGCCAGCAGCCCTGCTCAGGGGGCGGCCGGGGAGCTGTTTTTT. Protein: CASSPAQGAAGELFF.

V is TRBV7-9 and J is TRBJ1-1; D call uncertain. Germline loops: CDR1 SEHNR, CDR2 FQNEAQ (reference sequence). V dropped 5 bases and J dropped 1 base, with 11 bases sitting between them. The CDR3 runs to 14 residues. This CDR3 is CASSLSTGNTEAFF. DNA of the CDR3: TGTGCCAGCAGCCTCTCTACGGGGAACACTGAAGCTTTCTTT.

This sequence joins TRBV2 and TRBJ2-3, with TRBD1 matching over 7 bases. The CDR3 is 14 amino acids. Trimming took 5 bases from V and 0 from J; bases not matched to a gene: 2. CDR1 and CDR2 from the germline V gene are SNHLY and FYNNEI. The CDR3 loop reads CASSRGQSTDTQYF. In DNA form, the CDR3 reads TGTGCCAGCAGTAGGGGACAGAGCACAGATACGCAGTATTTT. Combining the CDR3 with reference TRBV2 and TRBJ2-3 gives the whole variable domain EPEVTQTPSHQVTQMGQEVILRCVPISNHLYFYWYRQILGQKVEFLVSFYNNEISEKSEIFDDQFSVERPDGSNFTLKIRSTKLEDSAMYFCASSRGQSTDTQYFGPGTRLTVL.

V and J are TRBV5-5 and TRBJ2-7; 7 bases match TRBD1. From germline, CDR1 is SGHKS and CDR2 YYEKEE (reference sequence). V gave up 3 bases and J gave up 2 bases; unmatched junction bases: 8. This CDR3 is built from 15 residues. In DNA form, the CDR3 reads TGTGCCAGCAGCTCCACCGGGACAGCGACCTACGAGCAGTACTTC. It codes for CASSSTGTATYEQYF.

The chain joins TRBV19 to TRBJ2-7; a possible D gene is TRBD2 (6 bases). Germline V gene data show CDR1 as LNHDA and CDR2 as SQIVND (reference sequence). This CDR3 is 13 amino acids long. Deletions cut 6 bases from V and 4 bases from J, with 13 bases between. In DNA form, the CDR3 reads TGTGCCAGTAGGGGGACGGACTATTACGAGCAGTACTTC. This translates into CASRGTDYYEQYF. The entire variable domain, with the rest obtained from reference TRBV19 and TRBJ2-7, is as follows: DGGITQSPKYLFRKEGQNVTLSCEQNLNHDAMYWYRQDPGQGLRLIYYSQIVNDFQKGDIAEGYSVSREKKESFPLTVTSAQKNPTAFYLCASRGTDYYEQYFGPGTRLTVT.

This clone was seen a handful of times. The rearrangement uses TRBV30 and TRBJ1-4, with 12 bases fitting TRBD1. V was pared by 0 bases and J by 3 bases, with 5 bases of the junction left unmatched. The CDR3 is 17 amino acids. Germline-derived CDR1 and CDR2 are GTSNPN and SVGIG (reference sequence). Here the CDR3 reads CAWSVGGQGAANEKLFF. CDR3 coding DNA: TGTGCCTGGAGTGTAGGGGGACAGGGGGCTGCTAATGAAAAACTGTTTTTT. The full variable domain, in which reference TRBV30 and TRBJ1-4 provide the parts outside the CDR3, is SQTIHQWPATLVQPVGSPLSLECTVEGTSNPNLYWYRQAAGRGLQLLFYSVGIGQISSEVPQNLSASRPQDRQFILSSKKLLLSDSGFYLCAWSVGGQGAANEKLFFGSGTQLSVL.

The CDR3: CASSEGGRDGYTF. The CDR3 DNA sequence: TGTGCCAGCAGTGAAGGAGGCAGGGATGGCTACACCTTC. The chain is built from TRBV6-1 and TRBJ1-2; possible D gene TRBD1, 5 bases. The V gene's germline CDR1 is MNHNS and CDR2 SASEGT. The ends were cut back, 1 base at V and 6 bases at J, with 9 bases in the middle. CDR3 length: 13 residues.

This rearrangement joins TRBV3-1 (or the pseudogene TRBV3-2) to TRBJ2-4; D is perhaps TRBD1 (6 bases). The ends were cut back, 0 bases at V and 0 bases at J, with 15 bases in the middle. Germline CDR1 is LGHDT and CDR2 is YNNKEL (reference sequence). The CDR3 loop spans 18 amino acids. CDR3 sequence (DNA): TGTGCCAGCAGCCAAGACCAGGACAGTAATCTAGCCAAAAACATTCAGTACTTC. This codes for CASSQDQDSNLAKNIQYF.

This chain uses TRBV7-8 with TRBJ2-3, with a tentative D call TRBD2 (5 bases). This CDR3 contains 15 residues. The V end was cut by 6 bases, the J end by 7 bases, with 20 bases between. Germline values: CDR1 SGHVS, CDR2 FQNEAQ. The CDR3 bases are TGTGCCAGCAGGGATACCGGGGTCCGGGGTAATACGCAGTATTTT. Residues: CASRDTGVRGNTQYF.

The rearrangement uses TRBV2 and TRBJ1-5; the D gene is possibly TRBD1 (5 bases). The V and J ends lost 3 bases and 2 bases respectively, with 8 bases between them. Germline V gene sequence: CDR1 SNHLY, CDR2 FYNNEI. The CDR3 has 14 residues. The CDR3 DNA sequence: TGTGCCAGCAGTGAGGAGGGGCGCAATCAGCCCCAGCATTTT. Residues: CASSEEGRNQPQHF.

In DNA form, the CDR3 reads TGCGCCAGCAGCCAAGACATGAGACCGGGAAGCTCCTACAATGAGCAGTTCTTC. Its translation: CASSQDMRPGSSYNEQFF. The V gene is TRBV4-1, the J gene TRBJ2-1, with D tentatively TRBD2 (5 bases). This CDR3 is built from 18 residues. V lost 0 bases to trimming and J lost 0 bases, with 15 bases between them. The germline gives CDR1 MGHRA, CDR2 YSYEKL.

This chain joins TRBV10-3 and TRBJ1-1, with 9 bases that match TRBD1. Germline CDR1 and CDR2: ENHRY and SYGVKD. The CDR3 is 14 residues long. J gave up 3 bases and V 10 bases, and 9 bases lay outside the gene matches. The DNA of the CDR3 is TGTGCCACCGCCCGGACAGGGGATGACACTGAAGCTTTCTTT. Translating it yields CATARTGDDTEAFF.

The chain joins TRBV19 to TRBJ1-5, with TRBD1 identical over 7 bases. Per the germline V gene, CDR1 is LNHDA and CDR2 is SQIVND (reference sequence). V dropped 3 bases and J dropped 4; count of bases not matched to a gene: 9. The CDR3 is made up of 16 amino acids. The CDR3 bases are TGTGCCAGTAGTATTGGGACAGTCGAAGCGAATCAGCCCCAGCATTTT. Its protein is CASSIGTVEANQPQHF.

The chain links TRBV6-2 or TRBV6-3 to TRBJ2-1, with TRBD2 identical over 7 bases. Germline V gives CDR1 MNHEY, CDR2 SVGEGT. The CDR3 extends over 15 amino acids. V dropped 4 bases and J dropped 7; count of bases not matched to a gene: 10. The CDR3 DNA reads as TGTGCCAGCAGTTCCCACCTTGGGGGGGGGAATGAGCAGTTCTTC. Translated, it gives CASSSHLGGGNEQFF.

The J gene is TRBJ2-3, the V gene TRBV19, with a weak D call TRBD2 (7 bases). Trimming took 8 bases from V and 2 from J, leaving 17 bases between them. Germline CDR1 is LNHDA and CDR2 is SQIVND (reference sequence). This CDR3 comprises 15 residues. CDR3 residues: CASGSLAGATDTQYF. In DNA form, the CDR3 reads TGTGCCAGTGGTTCTCTGGCGGGGGCCACAGATACGCAGTATTTT.

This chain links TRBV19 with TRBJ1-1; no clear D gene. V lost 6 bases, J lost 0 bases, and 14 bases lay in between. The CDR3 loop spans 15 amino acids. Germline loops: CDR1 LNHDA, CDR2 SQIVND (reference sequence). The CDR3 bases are TGTGCCAGTAGCCCGATGAGCTTCATGAACACTGAAGCTTTCTTT. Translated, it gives CASSPMSFMNTEAFF.

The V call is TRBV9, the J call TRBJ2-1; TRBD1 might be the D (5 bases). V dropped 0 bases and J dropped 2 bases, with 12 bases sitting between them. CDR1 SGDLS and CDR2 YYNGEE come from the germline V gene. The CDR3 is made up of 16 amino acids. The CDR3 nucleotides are TGTGCCAGCAGCGTAGGGATAGGGGTGGCCTACAATGAGCAGTTCTTC. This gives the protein CASSVGIGVAYNEQFF. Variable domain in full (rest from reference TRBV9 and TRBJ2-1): DSGVTQTPKHLITATGQRVTLRCSPRSGDLSVYWYQQSLDQGLQFLIQYYNGEERAKGNILERFSAQQFPDLHSELNLSSLELGDSALYFCASSVGIGVAYNEQFFGPGTRLTVL.

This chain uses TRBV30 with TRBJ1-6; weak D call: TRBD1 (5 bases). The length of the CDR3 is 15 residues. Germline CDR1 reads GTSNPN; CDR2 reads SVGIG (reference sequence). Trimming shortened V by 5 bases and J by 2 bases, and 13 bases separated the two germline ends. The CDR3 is CAWASRGTYNSPLHF. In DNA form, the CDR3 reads TGTGCCTGGGCCTCTAGGGGCACCTATAATTCACCCCTCCACTTT.

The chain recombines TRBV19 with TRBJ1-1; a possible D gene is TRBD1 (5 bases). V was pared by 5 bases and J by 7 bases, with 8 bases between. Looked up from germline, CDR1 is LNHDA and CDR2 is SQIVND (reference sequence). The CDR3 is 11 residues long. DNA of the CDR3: TGTGCCAGTAGTCCCGGACATGAAGCTTTCTTT. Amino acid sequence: CASSPGHEAFF.

CDR3: CASSLQGGSYNEQFF. CDR3 DNA sequence: TGTGCCAGCAGTCTGCAAGGGGGTTCCTACAATGAGCAGTTCTTC. The gene calls are TRBV5-4 and TRBJ2-1, with D perhaps TRBD1 (6 bases). V was pared by 5 bases and J by 1 base, with 13 bases between. Germline V gives CDR1 SGHNT, CDR2 YYREEE (reference sequence). This CDR3 comprises 15 residues.

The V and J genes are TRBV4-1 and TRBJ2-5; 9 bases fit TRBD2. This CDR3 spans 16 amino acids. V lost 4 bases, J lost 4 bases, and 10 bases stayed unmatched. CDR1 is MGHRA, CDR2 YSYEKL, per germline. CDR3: CASSPGERGVRETQYF. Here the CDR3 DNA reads TGCGCCAGCAGCCCGGGAGAGCGGGGGGTTCGAGAGACCCAGTACTTC.

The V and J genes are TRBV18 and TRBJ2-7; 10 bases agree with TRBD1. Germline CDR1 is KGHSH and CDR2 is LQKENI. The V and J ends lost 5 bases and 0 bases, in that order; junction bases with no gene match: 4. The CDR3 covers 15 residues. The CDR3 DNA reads TGTGCCAGCTCATCGGACAGGGGGATCTCCTACGAGCAGTACTTC. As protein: CASSSDRGISYEQYF.

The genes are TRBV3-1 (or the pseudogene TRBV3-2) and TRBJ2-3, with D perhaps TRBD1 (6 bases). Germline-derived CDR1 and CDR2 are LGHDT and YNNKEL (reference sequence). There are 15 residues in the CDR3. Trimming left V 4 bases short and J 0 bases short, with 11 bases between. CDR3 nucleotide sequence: TGTGCCAGCAGCCCCCGGACAGCAAGCACAGATACGCAGTATTTT. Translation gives CASSPRTASTDTQYF.

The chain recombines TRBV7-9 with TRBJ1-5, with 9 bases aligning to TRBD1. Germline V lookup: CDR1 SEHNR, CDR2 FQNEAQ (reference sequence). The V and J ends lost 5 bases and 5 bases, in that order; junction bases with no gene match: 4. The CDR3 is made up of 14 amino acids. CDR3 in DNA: TGTGCCAGCAGCCTACAGGGGGCTTATCAGCCCCAGCATTTT. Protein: CASSLQGAYQPQHF.

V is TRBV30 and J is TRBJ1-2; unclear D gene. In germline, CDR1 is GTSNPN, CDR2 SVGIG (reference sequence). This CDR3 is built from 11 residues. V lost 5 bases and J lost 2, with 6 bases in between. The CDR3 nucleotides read TGTGCCTGGTACAAAAACTATGGCTACACCTTC. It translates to CAWYKNYGYTF.